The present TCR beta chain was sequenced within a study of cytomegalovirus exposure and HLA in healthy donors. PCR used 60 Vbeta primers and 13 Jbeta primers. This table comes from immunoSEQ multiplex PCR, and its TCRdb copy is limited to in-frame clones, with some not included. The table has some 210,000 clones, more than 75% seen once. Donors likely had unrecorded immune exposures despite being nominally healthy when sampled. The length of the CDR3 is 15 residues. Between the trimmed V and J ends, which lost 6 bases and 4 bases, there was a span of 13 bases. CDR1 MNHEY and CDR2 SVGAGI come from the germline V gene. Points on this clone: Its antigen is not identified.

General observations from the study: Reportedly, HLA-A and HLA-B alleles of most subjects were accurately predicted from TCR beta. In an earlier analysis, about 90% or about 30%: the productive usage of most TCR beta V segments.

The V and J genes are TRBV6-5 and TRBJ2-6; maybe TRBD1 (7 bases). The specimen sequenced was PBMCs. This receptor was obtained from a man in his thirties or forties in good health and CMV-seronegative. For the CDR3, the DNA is TGTGCCAGCAGGGAGGGGGCGGCCGGGGCCAACGTCCTGACTTTC. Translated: CASREGAAGANVLTF.